This T cell receptor (beta chain) appears in the sequencing data of a study of shared clonotypes between healthy human individuals. Looking at the study overall: The study enrolled two women and three men aged 18 to 49.

Repertoires were generated with immunoSEQ multiplex PCR, while TCRdb's copy carries only in-frame clones and drops some. Of just over 2,000,000 clones listed, about 94% are singletons. The naive CD8 subset, CD45RO-negative cells positively selected for CCR7, excluded terminally differentiated effector memory CD45RA+ cells. The healthy adult donors were HIV-negative and reported no recent acute infections or vaccinations. With regard to this clone: The antigen is undetermined.

Overall study results and limits: Genetic and exposure-history diversity was limited by the small donor number. Against clonotypes common to all four donors, non-shared ones had lower generation probabilities.

Sequencing was carried out using naive CD8+ T cells sorted from blood. This clonotype was sampled from a man between 18 and 35 years old in good health.

The CDR3 loop is CASSLSWADTQYF. CDR3 DNA: TGTGCCAGCAGCTTATCATGGGCAGATACGCAGTATTTT. The rearrangement uses TRBV11-1 and TRBJ2-3; D gene ambiguous. CDR3 length: 13 residues. Trimming left V 2 bases short and J 4 bases short, with 7 bases between. Germline loops: CDR1 SGHAT, CDR2 FQDESV (reference sequence).